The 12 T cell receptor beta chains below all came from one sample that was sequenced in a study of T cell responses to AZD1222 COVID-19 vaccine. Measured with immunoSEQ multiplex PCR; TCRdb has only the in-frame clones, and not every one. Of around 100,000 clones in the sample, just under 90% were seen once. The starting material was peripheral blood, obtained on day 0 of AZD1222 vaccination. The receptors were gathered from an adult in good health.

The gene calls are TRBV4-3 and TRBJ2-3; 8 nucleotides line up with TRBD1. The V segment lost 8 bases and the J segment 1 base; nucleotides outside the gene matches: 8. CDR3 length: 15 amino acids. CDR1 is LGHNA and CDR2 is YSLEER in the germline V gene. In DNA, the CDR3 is TGCGCCAGCGCCCAGGGGGCCAGCCGCACAGATACGCAGTATTTT. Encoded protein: CASAQGASRTDTQYF.

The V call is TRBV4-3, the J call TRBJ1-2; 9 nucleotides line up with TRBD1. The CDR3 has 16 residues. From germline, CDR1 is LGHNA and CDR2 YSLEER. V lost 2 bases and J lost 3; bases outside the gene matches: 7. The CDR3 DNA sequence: TGCGCCAGCAGCCAACTCATCCGGGACAGGGACTATGGCTACACCTTC. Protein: CASSQLIRDRDYGYTF.

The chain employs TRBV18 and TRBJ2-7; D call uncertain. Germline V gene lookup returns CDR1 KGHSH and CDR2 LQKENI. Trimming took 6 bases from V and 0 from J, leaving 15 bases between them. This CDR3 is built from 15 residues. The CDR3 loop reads CASSRTASHSYEQYF. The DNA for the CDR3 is TGTGCCAGCTCTCGAACGGCCTCTCACTCCTACGAGCAGTACTTC.

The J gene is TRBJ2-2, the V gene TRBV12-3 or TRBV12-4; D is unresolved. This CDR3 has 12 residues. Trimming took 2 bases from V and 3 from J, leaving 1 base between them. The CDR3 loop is CASSLYTGELFF. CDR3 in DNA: TGTGCCAGCAGTTTATACACCGGGGAGCTGTTTTTT.

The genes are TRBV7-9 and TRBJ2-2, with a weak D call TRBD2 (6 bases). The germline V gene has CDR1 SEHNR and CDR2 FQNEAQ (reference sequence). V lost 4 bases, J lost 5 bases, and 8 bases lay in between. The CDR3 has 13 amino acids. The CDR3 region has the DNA TGTGCCAGCAGCTCCCTAGCGACCGGGGAGCTGTTTTTT. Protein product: CASSSLATGELFF.

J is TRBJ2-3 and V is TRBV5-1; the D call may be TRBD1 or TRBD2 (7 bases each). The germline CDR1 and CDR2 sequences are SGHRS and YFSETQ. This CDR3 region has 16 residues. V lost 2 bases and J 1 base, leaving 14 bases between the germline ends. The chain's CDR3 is CASSLRQGGGTDTQYF. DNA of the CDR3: TGCGCCAGCAGCTTAAGACAGGGAGGGGGCACAGATACGCAGTATTTT.

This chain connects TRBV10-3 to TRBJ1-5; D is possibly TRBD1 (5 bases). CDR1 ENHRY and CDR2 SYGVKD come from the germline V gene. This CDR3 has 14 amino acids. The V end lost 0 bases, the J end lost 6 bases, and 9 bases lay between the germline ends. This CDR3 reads CAISESVGPQPQHF. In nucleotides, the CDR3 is TGTGCCATCAGTGAGTCTGTGGGACCTCAGCCCCAGCATTTT.

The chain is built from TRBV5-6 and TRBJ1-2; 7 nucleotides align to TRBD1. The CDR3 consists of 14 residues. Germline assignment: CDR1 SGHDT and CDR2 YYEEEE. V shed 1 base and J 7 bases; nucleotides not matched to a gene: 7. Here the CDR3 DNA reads TGTGCCAGCAGCTTGACAGGGGTCTTTTCTGGCTACACCTTC. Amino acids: CASSLTGVFSGYTF.

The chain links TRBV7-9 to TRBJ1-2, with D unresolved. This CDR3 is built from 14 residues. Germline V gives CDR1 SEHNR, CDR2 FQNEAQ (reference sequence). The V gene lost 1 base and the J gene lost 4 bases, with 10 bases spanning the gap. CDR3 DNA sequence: TGTGCCAGCAGCTTAGGTGTAGGCAGCTATGGCTACACCTTC. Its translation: CASSLGVGSYGYTF.

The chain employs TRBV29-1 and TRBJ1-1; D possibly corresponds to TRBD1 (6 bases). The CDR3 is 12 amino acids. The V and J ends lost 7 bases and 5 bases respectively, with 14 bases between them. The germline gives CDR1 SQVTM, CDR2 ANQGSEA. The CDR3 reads CSGEGGGTEAFF. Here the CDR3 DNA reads TGCAGCGGAGAGGGGGGTGGAACTGAAGCTTTCTTT.

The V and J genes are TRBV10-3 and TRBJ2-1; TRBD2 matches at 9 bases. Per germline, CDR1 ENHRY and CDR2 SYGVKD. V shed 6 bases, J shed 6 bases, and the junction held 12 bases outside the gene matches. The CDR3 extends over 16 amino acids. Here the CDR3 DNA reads TGTGCCATCAGCAGGATGCGGGAGGGCCGTGTCAATGAGCAGTTCTTC. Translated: CAISRMREGRVNEQFF.

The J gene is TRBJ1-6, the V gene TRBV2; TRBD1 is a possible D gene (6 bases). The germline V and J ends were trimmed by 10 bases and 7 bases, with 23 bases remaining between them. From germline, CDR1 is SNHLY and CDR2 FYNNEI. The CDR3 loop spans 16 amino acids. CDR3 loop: CATCASVTGYNSPLHF. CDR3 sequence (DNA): TGTGCCACCTGCGCTAGTGTCACAGGGTACAATTCACCCCTCCACTTT.